The 8 T cell receptor beta chains in this list originate from one sample, sequenced in a study of OX40 agonist ivuxolimab in advanced cancers. The library relied on the immunoSEQ multiplex PCR assay. TCRdb provides this immuneACCESS table in a form limited to in-frame rearrangements. Some clones are lacking; in checked studies, under half of them reflect an unresolved V gene, and why the rest are absent is not known. This sample is represented by roughly 54,000 clones; 84% of them were singletons. More than 1% of the sample rests with the top ten. The sequencing here drew on CD4+ or CD8+ T cells sorted from blood, taken in a trial of the OX40 agonist ivuxolimab. The origin of the receptors is an adult with an advanced solid tumor such as melanoma, head and neck, liver or kidney cancer.

This rearrangement joins TRBV5-1 to TRBJ1-6, with 8 bases matching TRBD1. V lost 1 base and J lost 7; bases outside the gene matches: 4. Germline V gene sequence: CDR1 SGHRS, CDR2 YFSETQ. This CDR3 spans 15 amino acids. Here the CDR3 reads CASSLTGTGNSPLHF. In DNA, the CDR3 is TGCGCCAGCAGCTTGACCGGGACAGGAAATTCACCCCTCCACTTT.

This chain uses TRBV9 with TRBJ2-3; 10 bases are a match to TRBD2. CDR3 length: 16 residues. Germline CDR1 reads SGDLS; CDR2 reads YYNGEE. V lost 4 bases to trimming and J lost 2 bases; unmatched junction nucleotides: 7. The CDR3 region is CASSPSAGGLTDTQYF. The CDR3 DNA reads TGTGCCAGCAGCCCTTCAGCGGGAGGGCTCACAGATACGCAGTATTTT.

This clone was picked up a small number of times. This sequence joins TRBV7-9 and TRBJ2-2; D remains unclear. There are 13 residues in the CDR3. Germline values: CDR1 SEHNR, CDR2 FQNEAQ (reference sequence). Between the trimmed V and J ends, which lost 4 bases and 5 bases, there was a span of 8 bases. The CDR3 sequence is CASSYRRTGELFF. In DNA form, the CDR3 reads TGTGCCAGCAGCTATCGACGGACCGGGGAGCTGTTTTTT.

The V gene is TRBV14, the J gene TRBJ1-2; tentative D call: TRBD1 (5 bases). This CDR3 comprises 16 residues. CDR1 and CDR2 from the germline V gene are SGHDN and FVKESK. Deletions cut 4 bases from V and 3 bases from J, with 18 bases between. CDR3 protein: CASSRLPGGADYGYTF. The CDR3 DNA reads TGTGCCAGCAGCCGCCTCCCAGGAGGGGCGGACTATGGCTACACCTTC.

V gene TRBV9 combines with J gene TRBJ2-7; D is perhaps TRBD1 (5 bases). V shed 4 bases and J shed 2 bases, with 16 bases lying between them. The CDR3 is 15 amino acids. The germline CDR1 and CDR2 sequences are SGDLS and YYNGEE. CDR3 sequence: CASSMGPLEPYEQYF. In nucleotides, the CDR3 is TGTGCCAGCAGCATGGGGCCCCTGGAGCCCTACGAGCAGTACTTC. Drawing the rest from reference TRBV9 and TRBJ2-7, the complete variable domain is DSGVTQTPKHLITATGQRVTLRCSPRSGDLSVYWYQQSLDQGLQFLIQYYNGEERAKGNILERFSAQQFPDLHSELNLSSLELGDSALYFCASSMGPLEPYEQYFGPGTRLTVT.

This chain connects TRBV7-9 to TRBJ2-7, with D perhaps matching TRBD1 (8 bases). CDR1 and CDR2 (germline): SEHNR, FQNEAQ (reference sequence). This CDR3 spans 13 amino acids. Trimming stripped 8 bases from V and 2 bases from J, with 13 bases between. DNA for the CDR3: TGTGCCAGCCTACAGGGGGGGGCCTACGAGCAGTACTTC. Its protein is CASLQGGAYEQYF.

CDR3 residues: CASRAVLNQPQHF. CDR3 DNA sequence: TGTGCCAGCCGAGCAGTGCTCAATCAGCCCCAGCATTTT. The chain joins TRBV28 to TRBJ1-5; D is uncertain. V was cut by 8 bases and J by 3 bases, with 11 bases left in between. The CDR3 runs to 13 residues. The germline V gene encodes CDR1 MDHEN and CDR2 SYDVKM.

V gene TRBV4-1 combines with J gene TRBJ2-7; 8 bases align to TRBD1. This CDR3 region has 16 residues. V lost 0 bases to trimming and J lost 0 bases; unmatched junction nucleotides: 4. Germline CDR1 and CDR2: MGHRA and YSYEKL. CDR3 bases: TGCGCCAGCAGCCAAGAATCCAGGGGGCTCTCCTACGAGCAGTACTTC. Protein sequence: CASSQESRGLSYEQYF.